The 25 T cell receptor beta chains presented below share a single source sample, sequenced in a study of blood T cell repertoires in COVID-19. The protocol was immunoSEQ multiplex PCR, while the TCRdb copy is restricted to in-frame clones and leaves out a portion. Here the sample spans 160,000 or so clones, about 81% being singletons. Source material: peripheral blood. Receptor source: a woman aged 70-85 years with acute or convalescent COVID-19.

The chain couples TRBV15 to TRBJ1-3, with D hard to call. This CDR3 contains 16 residues. CDR1 and CDR2 from the germline V gene are LNHNV and YYDKDF (reference sequence). V was cut by 3 bases and J by 0 bases, with 12 bases left in between. CDR3 sequence: CATSRAFLVSGNTIYF. In nucleotides, the CDR3 is TGTGCCACCAGCAGGGCTTTTTTGGTCTCTGGAAACACCATATATTTT.

The V call is TRBV9, the J call TRBJ2-5, with 8 bases matching TRBD2. The V segment lost 2 bases and the J segment 4 bases; nucleotides outside the gene matches: 7. The CDR3 covers 15 residues. Germline lookup yields CDR1 SGDLS and CDR2 YYNGEE. The CDR3 loop reads CASSVDRLAGETQYF. CDR3 DNA sequence: TGTGCCAGCAGCGTGGATCGGCTAGCGGGAGAGACCCAGTACTTC.

V gene TRBV4-3 combines with J gene TRBJ1-4, with a possible D match to TRBD1 (6 bases). The CDR3 has 15 amino acids. Germline V gives CDR1 LGHNA, CDR2 YSLEER. Trimming took 3 bases from V and 4 from J, leaving 12 bases between them. The CDR3: CASSHSGGHNEKLFF. The CDR3 region has the DNA TGCGCCAGCAGCCACAGCGGGGGCCATAATGAAAAACTGTTTTTT.

The genes are TRBV7-2 and TRBJ2-3; maybe TRBD2 (5 bases). The V end was cut by 1 base, the J end by 4 bases, with 15 bases between. The CDR3 is made up of 16 amino acids. Germline V lookup: CDR1 SGHTA, CDR2 FQGNSA. CDR3 sequence: CASSLELSGSSDTQYF. The CDR3 nucleotides are TGTGCCAGCAGCTTAGAACTCAGCGGATCATCAGATACGCAGTATTTT.

CDR3 bases: TGTGCCAGCAAACCGGGACTAGCGGGAATAAATGAGCAGTTCTTC. Translated, it gives CASKPGLAGINEQFF. V gene TRBV2 combines with J gene TRBJ2-1, with 13 bases matching TRBD2. Looked up from germline, CDR1 is SNHLY and CDR2 is FYNNEI. The trim removed 7 bases at V and 7 bases at J, leaving 7 bases unmatched. The CDR3 contains 15 residues.

The chain combines TRBV10-3 with TRBJ2-7, with TRBD2 matching over 9 bases. The CDR3 has 15 amino acids. Germline values: CDR1 ENHRY, CDR2 SYGVKD. J gave up 1 base and V 4 bases, and 5 bases lay outside the gene matches. DNA for the CDR3: TGTGCCATCAGTGGTGGGACTAGCATGTCCTACGAGCAGTACTTC. It codes for CAISGGTSMSYEQYF.

This clone has a single count. V gene TRBV9 combines with J gene TRBJ2-2; 9 nucleotides line up with TRBD2. Losses at the gene ends were 0 bases for V and 7 bases for J; bases not matched to a gene: 13. Germline V gives CDR1 SGDLS, CDR2 YYNGEE. CDR3 length: 18 amino acids. The CDR3 nucleotides are TGTGCCAGCAGCGTAGGAGGAGGGGTAGCGGGAGTTATCGGGGAGCTGTTTTTT. Translating it yields CASSVGGGVAGVIGELFF.

The gene calls are TRBV4-2 and TRBJ2-3; 9 nucleotides agree with TRBD2. J gave up 6 bases and V 4 bases, and 17 bases lay outside the gene matches. The CDR3 has 18 amino acids. CDR1 is LGHNA and CDR2 is YNFKEQ in the germline V gene. The DNA for the CDR3 is TGTGCCAGCAGCCCAGGGGAGTTGCGGGGGGGCGCCGCGGATACGCAGTATTTT. It yields the protein CASSPGELRGGAADTQYF.

This chain links TRBV10-3 with TRBJ1-2, with D perhaps matching TRBD1 (6 bases). This CDR3 is built from 13 residues. Germline V gene data show CDR1 as ENHRY and CDR2 as SYGVKD. Between the trimmed V and J ends, which lost 7 bases and 5 bases, there was a span of 14 bases. The CDR3, as DNA: TGTGCCATCACCGGACAGCAAACTTATGGCTACACCTTC. The encoded protein is CAITGQQTYGYTF.

This chain joins TRBV6-5 and TRBJ1-4, with 8 bases identical to TRBD1. CDR1 is MNHEY, CDR2 SVGAGI, per germline. The junction had 13 bases not matched to a gene; V was cut back by 8 bases and J by 8 bases. CDR3 length: 15 amino acids. CDR3 sequence: CASAKGVRGQEKLFF. In DNA, the CDR3 is TGTGCCAGCGCCAAAGGCGTCAGGGGGCAGGAAAAACTGTTTTTT.

J is TRBJ1-3 and V is TRBV3-1 (or the pseudogene TRBV3-2); the D is unclear. CDR1 is LGHDT and CDR2 is YNNKEL in the germline V gene (reference sequence). The CDR3 is 15 amino acids. V was cut by 1 base and J by 0 bases, with 7 bases left in between. The CDR3 loop reads CASSQARNSGNTIYF. The CDR3 DNA sequence: TGTGCCAGCAGCCAAGCCAGGAACTCTGGAAACACCATATATTTT.

This sequence joins TRBV28 and TRBJ1-5; possible D gene TRBD1, 5 bases. The CDR3 spans 14 residues. Germline assignment: CDR1 MDHEN and CDR2 SYDVKM. V dropped 6 bases and J dropped 4 bases, with 13 bases sitting between them. The CDR3: CASSTPGGNQPQHF. The CDR3 nucleotides read TGTGCCAGCAGCACCCCCGGGGGGAATCAGCCCCAGCATTTT.

The rearrangement uses TRBV19 and TRBJ2-1; TRBD2 matches at 11 bases. This CDR3 has 17 residues. Germline V lookup: CDR1 LNHDA, CDR2 SQIVND (reference sequence). V shed 7 bases, J shed 7 bases, and the junction held 15 bases outside the gene matches. CDR3 nucleotide sequence: TGTGCCAGTATCCCGACTAGCGGGATGTTCTTTGGAAATGAGCAGTTCTTC. Translating it yields CASIPTSGMFFGNEQFF.

The chain couples TRBV7-2 to TRBJ1-6; D might be TRBD1 (6 bases). The ends were cut back, 6 bases at V and 10 bases at J, with 16 bases in the middle. The CDR3 runs 14 residues. The V gene's germline CDR1 is SGHTA and CDR2 FQGNSA. CDR3 sequence: CASRPYRVRSPLHF. In DNA, the CDR3 is TGTGCCAGCAGACCTTACAGGGTTCGATCACCCCTCCACTTT.

This chain connects TRBV18 to TRBJ2-5, with D possibly TRBD2 on 6 matching bases. The CDR3 has 15 amino acids. Germline values: CDR1 KGHSH, CDR2 LQKENI. The ends were cut back, 6 bases at V and 0 bases at J, with 14 bases in the middle. CDR3 loop: CASSPPGEYQETQYF. The DNA for the CDR3 is TGTGCCAGCTCCCCCCCGGGGGAGTACCAAGAGACCCAGTACTTC. Full variable domain (remainder filled in from reference TRBV18 and TRBJ2-5): NAGVMQNPRHLVRRRGQEARLRCSPMKGHSHVYWYRQLPEEGLKFMVYLQKENIIDESGMPKERFSAEFPKEGPSILRIQQVVRGDSAAYFCASSPPGEYQETQYFGPGTRLLVL.

The gene calls are TRBV18 and TRBJ1-4; maybe TRBD1 (5 bases). CDR1 and CDR2 (germline): KGHSH, LQKENI. CDR3 length: 15 residues. V was trimmed by 2 bases and J by 0 bases, leaving 7 bases between them. This CDR3 is CASSPGQATNEKLFF. As DNA, the CDR3 is TGTGCCAGCTCACCAGGACAAGCAACTAATGAAAAACTGTTTTTT.

In this sample, this clone turned up once. The chain has TRBV28 and TRBJ1-6, with unresolved D. Between the trimmed V and J ends, which lost 6 bases and 4 bases, there was a span of 4 bases. CDR1 MDHEN and CDR2 SYDVKM come from the germline V gene. The CDR3 runs to 12 residues. The CDR3 DNA sequence: TGTGCCAGCAGCCAATATAATTCACCCCTCCACTTT. Translating gives CASSQYNSPLHF.

This sequence joins TRBV19 and TRBJ1-2; maybe TRBD1 (5 bases). The V gene lost 5 bases and the J gene lost 1 base, with 11 bases spanning the gap. CDR1 LNHDA and CDR2 SQIVND come from the germline V gene (reference sequence). This CDR3 contains 14 residues. The CDR3 reads CASSFTQGNYGYTF. CDR3 DNA sequence: TGTGCCAGTAGTTTCACGCAGGGTAACTATGGCTACACCTTC. Supplemented by reference TRBV19 and TRBJ1-2, the full variable domain reads DGGITQSPKYLFRKEGQNVTLSCEQNLNHDAMYWYRQDPGQGLRLIYYSQIVNDFQKGDIAEGYSVSREKKESFPLTVTSAQKNPTAFYLCASSFTQGNYGYTFGSGTRLTVV.

The rearrangement uses TRBV19 and TRBJ1-1; 8 nucleotides line up with TRBD1. The CDR3 is 14 amino acids. J was trimmed by 3 bases and V by 5 bases; bases with no gene match: 5. Germline V CDR1 and CDR2: LNHDA, SQIVND (reference sequence). As DNA, the CDR3 is TGTGCCAGTAGTCGGACAGGGAGGGACACTGAAGCTTTCTTT. Translating gives CASSRTGRDTEAFF. The full variable domain, its missing parts supplied by reference TRBV19 and TRBJ1-1, is DGGITQSPKYLFRKEGQNVTLSCEQNLNHDAMYWYRQDPGQGLRLIYYSQIVNDFQKGDIAEGYSVSREKKESFPLTVTSAQKNPTAFYLCASSRTGRDTEAFFGQGTRLTVV.

The gene calls are TRBV30 and TRBJ1-1; tentatively, D is TRBD1 (6 bases). The ends were cut back, 1 base at V and 0 bases at J, with 12 bases in the middle. This CDR3 is 15 amino acids long. Germline V gives CDR1 GTSNPN, CDR2 SVGIG (reference sequence). The CDR3 DNA is TGTGCCTGGAGTGCCTACAGGGCAATGAACACTGAAGCTTTCTTT. Residues: CAWSAYRAMNTEAFF.

The DNA for the CDR3 is TGTGCCAGTAGTGACAGGGTTGTTGGCAATGAGCAGTTCTTC. Protein product: CASSDRVVGNEQFF. The chain joins TRBV19 to TRBJ2-1; 7 nucleotides line up with TRBD1. The germline gives CDR1 LNHDA, CDR2 SQIVND (reference sequence). The CDR3 runs to 14 residues. V shed 5 bases and J 6 bases; nucleotides not matched to a gene: 7.

The chain employs TRBV6-1 and TRBJ2-3; 14 positions match TRBD2. V shed 2 bases and J 5 bases; nucleotides not matched to a gene: 12. The CDR3 is 19 residues long. From germline, CDR1 is MNHNS and CDR2 SASEGT. Here the CDR3 DNA reads TGTGCCAGCAGTGAAAGAGCCCTGACTAGCGGGGGGGAGGTAGATACGCAGTATTTT. It specifies CASSERALTSGGEVDTQYF.

The rearrangement joins TRBV4-3 to TRBJ1-2; 11 nucleotides match TRBD1. With 0 bases clipped from V and 7 bases from J, the junction kept 10 bases outside the gene matches. Germline V CDR1 and CDR2: LGHNA, YSLEER. The CDR3 totals 17 residues. The CDR3 sequence is CASSQDVQGQGASGYTF. The CDR3 DNA follows: TGCGCCAGCAGCCAAGACGTTCAAGGACAGGGGGCTAGTGGCTACACCTTC.

The chain links TRBV29-1 to TRBJ2-3; 10 bases are a match to TRBD2. The CDR3 length is 14 residues. V shed 4 bases, J shed 2 bases, and the junction held 3 bases outside the gene matches. CDR1 SQVTM and CDR2 ANQGSEA come from the germline V gene. The DNA of the CDR3 is TGCAGCGTTGGGACTAGCGGTTACACAGATACGCAGTATTTT. Translation gives CSVGTSGYTDTQYF.

The chain combines TRBV28 with TRBJ2-7, with D uncertain. Trimming took 2 bases from V and 6 from J, leaving 8 bases between them. The length of the CDR3 is 12 residues. Per the germline V gene, CDR1 is MDHEN and CDR2 is SYDVKM. In DNA form, the CDR3 reads TGTGCCAGCAGTTTACCCACTTTCGAGCAGTACTTC. Residues: CASSLPTFEQYF.